This T cell receptor beta chain was recorded in a study of blood T cell repertoires in COVID-19. The wider study: Some COVID-19 samples were acute and others convalescent; all came from the United States, Italy and Spain. Sources were T cells, B-cell-depleted T cells, or PBMCs; the material itself was cDNA or gDNA.

This CDR3 has 14 amino acids. V lost 0 bases and J lost 5, with 10 bases in between. CDR1 is MNHEY and CDR2 is SVGAGI in the germline V gene. Methods used by the authors: Amplification from reference gene primers served as the basis for estimated nucleated cell counts. Clones were sequenced by immunoSEQ multiplex PCR, and TCRdb holds only the in-frame ones, with some missing. The D gene and trimming were derived from the DNA, and the V and J assignments and clone size from that table. The profile shows around 130,000 clones, around 89% of them singletons. The sequence came from a middle-aged man with active or convalescent COVID-19. The rearrangement links TRBV6-5 to TRBJ1-1; D is ambiguous. The sequenced sample was peripheral blood. The CDR3 spells CASSYSRVRTEAFF. The DNA for the CDR3 is TGTGCCAGCAGTTACTCGAGGGTTCGGACTGAAGCTTTCTTT.